This T cell receptor beta chain emerged from a study of control samples from healthy donors and cancer patients. Germline V gives CDR1 LNHDA, CDR2 SQIVND (reference sequence). The CDR3 extends over 15 amino acids. The V gene lost 6 bases and the J gene lost 2 bases, with 15 bases spanning the gap. Clones were sequenced by immunoSEQ multiplex PCR, and TCRdb holds only the in-frame ones, with some missing. The data show fewer than 120,000 clones, over 75% seen once. The receptor comes from a woman in her fifties or sixties with lung cancer. This sequence joins TRBV19 and TRBJ2-3; possibly TRBD1 for D (5 bases). Sequenced material: PBMCs. CDR3 residues: CASSPGQRITDTQYF. CDR3 coding DNA: TGTGCCAGTAGCCCAGGGCAGCGTATCACAGATACGCAGTATTTT.